One T cell receptor (beta chain) is described in this entry. This clone came up once. Its antigen is still unknown. The junction departs from germline at one end; a sequencing error may be responsible. The trial excluded patients who had a history of autoimmune disease or were on systemic immunosuppression. Peripheral blood for TCR sequencing was drawn from every dose cohort at baseline, at cycle 4 day 1 and at cycle 7 day 1. Samples came from an open-label, multicenter, first-in-human phase I dose-escalation trial of ivuxolimab. The trial enrolled adults with locally advanced or metastatic head and neck squamous cell, hepatocellular, melanoma or renal cell carcinoma. Before TCR sequencing, CD4+ and CD8+ T cells were separately sorted from peripheral blood. Genomic DNA was isolated from the sorted cells so that the TCRbeta CDR3 region could be sequenced. TCRbeta CDR3 regions were sequenced using the immunoSEQ Assay. The immuneACCESS repertoire file appears here via TCRdb, limited to in-frame rearrangements. These files lack a portion of the clones; in checked studies, under half of the deficit traces to unresolved V genes, and the cause of the others is not known. The sample table lists 45,000 to 50,000 clones, more than 85% of them with a count of one. The top ten clonotypes cover 40% to 65% of the sample.

The sample belongs to a study of OX40 agonist ivuxolimab in advanced cancers. Context from the whole study: Ivuxolimab, which targeted the costimulatory receptor OX40 (CD134), was an agonistic, fully human IgG2 monoclonal antibody. Intravenous ivuxolimab was administered to patients every 2 weeks at six dose levels: 0.01, 0.1, 0.3, 1.5, 3 and 10 mg/kg. Among the approximately 54 dose-escalation patients, some 20 had hepatocellular carcinoma, some 15 melanoma, 9 renal cell carcinoma and 9 head and neck cancer. In the dose-escalation cohort, 82.7% of patients were male, and the mean age was roughly 60 years, with a range of about 23 to 90. Patients were allowed to have had prior anti-PD-1, anti-PD-L1 or anti-CTLA-4 therapy, and roughly two fifths of the dose-escalation patients had been treated with checkpoint inhibitors. Three dose-escalation patients achieved partial responses, one with hepatocellular carcinoma and two with cutaneous melanoma. The point of sequencing TCRbeta in the periphery was to test whether ivuxolimab changed TCR sequence diversity and drove clonal T-cell expansion. The paper reports the monotherapy dose-escalation portion (N = 52 patients) of the phase I ivuxolimab trial. The research as a whole found: Clonal expansion of both CD4+ and CD8+ blood T cells was observed from baseline to week 6 at doses 0.1 to 3.0 mg/kg. The antigen specificity of the peripheral T cells that underwent clonal expansion was not determined. Low levels of normalized T-cell clonal expansion were also seen in some nonresponding patients. After ivuxolimab, CD8+ T cells had more expanded clones than CD4+ T cells on average. In the 0.1-3.0 mg/kg groups, partial responders had among the lowest normalized peripheral clonal expansion, particularly in CD8+ T cells.

CDR1 MRHNA and CDR2 SNTAGT are derived from the germline V gene. Reading from cysteine to phenylalanine, the CDR3 counts 13 amino acids. Here the CDR3 DNA is all that survives: 39 bases in frame from base 1. The sequence joins TRBV6-4 to TRBJ2-1; the D gene cannot be resolved reliably. Sample: CD4+ or CD8+ T cells sorted from blood, taken in a trial of the OX40 agonist ivuxolimab. The clonotype comes from an adult with an advanced solid tumor such as melanoma, head and neck, liver or kidney cancer. The sequenced DNA is TGTGCCAGCAGTGACGACCTAAACAATGAACAGTTCTTC. It specifies CASSDDLNNEQFF.